Described below is a single T cell receptor beta chain sequence and its context. Its antigen is still unknown. An approximately 200 ng quantity of DNA, roughly 29,000 T cell genomes, went into the sorted-subset replicate PCRs. Here immunoSEQ multiplex PCR was the method, and the copy in TCRdb shows in-frame clones only, minus some. The repertoire consists of approximately 2,000,000 clones, with approximately 90% occurring once and the leading ten covering around 0.38%. The data stem from a study of shared clonotypes between healthy human individuals. Study overall: Plates per donor: three CD4 naive, three CD4 memory, two CD8 naive, one CD8 memory. Broader study findings: Among a few donors, roughly 5.5% of naive CD4 clonotypes were found in common. Sorted-subset sequencing was shown by rarefaction to be incomplete despite large depth.

With V trimmed by 3 bases and J by 2 bases, 4 bases remained unmatched. The CDR3 has 16 residues. The TCR comes from a man between 18 and 35 years old in good health. Some clones in this sample may be carry-over from other donors' samples. The J gene is TRBJ2-7, the V gene TRBV23-1; TRBD2 aligns across 13 bases. TRBV23-1 is an open reading frame, and its role is uncertain. The specimen sequenced was naive CD4+ T cells from PBMCs. The subset: CD45RA+ positively selected. The chain's CDR3 is CASSHGLAGETYEQYF. CDR3 nucleotide sequence: TGCGCCAGCAGTCACGGACTAGCGGGGGAGACCTACGAGCAGTACTTC.